This T cell receptor (beta chain) was recovered during a study of blood T cell repertoires in COVID-19. Study-level background: The United States, Italy and Spain provided the acute and convalescent COVID-19 samples.

This clone was counted once. TCRdb's table, derived via immunoSEQ multiplex PCR, lists solely in-frame clones and lacks some. The table shows about 61,000 clones, with around 77% occurring only once. The germline gives CDR1 SGHRS, CDR2 YFSETQ. The J segment lost 2 bases and the V segment lost 2 bases, leaving 9 bases of the junction unmatched. CDR3 length equals 19 residues. The chain recombines TRBV5-1 with TRBJ2-5; 16 bases line up with TRBD2. Material for sequencing was peripheral blood. The TCR sequence derives from a man at least 80 years old with active or convalescent COVID-19. This chain's CDR3 is CASSLTPPGLAGGQETQYF. CDR3 DNA sequence: TGCGCCAGCAGCTTAACACCACCGGGACTAGCGGGGGGGCAAGAGACCCAGTACTTC.